Presented here are 25 T cell receptor beta chains from one specimen sequenced in a study of circulating CD8 cells and anti-PD-1 response in melanoma. From live CD3+CD8+TCRalphabeta+ cells, four PD-1 and/or TIGIT subsets were sorted. The QIAseq Immune Repertoire TCR panel built the libraries from 15 ng of total RNA. Each CDR3 protein gets one entry after TCRdb re-called the reads with MiXCR. The profile shows approximately 790 distinct CDR3 sequences, approximately 7% of them singletons. The starting material was CD8+ T cells from PBMCs, obtained at baseline or after one month of anti-PD-1 therapy (not recorded which). The receptors originated from a human donor with melanoma.

The chain is built from TRBV29-1 and TRBJ2-1, with D maybe TRBD1 (6 bases). V dropped 3 bases and J dropped 5 bases, with 14 bases sitting between them. CDR1 SQVTM and CDR2 ANQGSEA come from the germline V gene. This CDR3 is 14 amino acids long. The CDR3 DNA reads TGCAGCGTTGAGCCCGGACAGCCGAACAATGAGCAGTTCTTC. The encoded protein is CSVEPGQPNNEQFF.

This clonotype qualifies as large. The V gene is TRBV6-6, the J gene TRBJ2-3; D unresolved. With 4 bases removed from V and 5 bases from J, the gap between germline ends came to 4 bases. CDR1 is MNHNY, CDR2 SVGAGI, per germline (reference sequence). The CDR3 length is 11 residues. The CDR3 is CASSWGDTQYF. DNA for the CDR3: TGTGCCAGCAGTTGGGGAGATACGCAGTATTTT.

By proportion, this clonotype is medium-sized. This chain joins TRBV7-3 and TRBJ2-7, with 8 bases matching TRBD2. The CDR3 is 15 residues long. The V segment lost 5 bases and the J segment 0 bases; nucleotides outside the gene matches: 6. The germline gives CDR1 SGHTA, CDR2 FQGTGA. DNA for the CDR3: TGTGCCAGCAGCCCAGAGGGGACTAGCTCCTACGAGCAGTACTTC. This sequence encodes CASSPEGTSSYEQYF.

This clonotype is medium-sized by share. This sequence joins TRBV28 and TRBJ2-1, with D uncertain. Trimming removed 6 bases at V and 8 bases at J, with 11 bases between. CDR1 is MDHEN, CDR2 SYDVKM, per germline. The CDR3 has 12 residues. DNA of the CDR3: TGTGCCAGCAGCACCCGACGGTATGAGCAGTTCTTC. Protein: CASSTRRYEQFF.

By its share, this clonotype is medium-sized. In nucleotides, the CDR3 is TGCGCCAGCAGCCCTTACCAAGAGACCCAGTACTTC. As protein: CASSPYQETQYF. V is TRBV5-1 and J is TRBJ2-5, with no clear D. Germline CDR1 SGHRS, CDR2 YFSETQ. V was trimmed by 4 bases and J by 0 bases, leaving 4 bases between them. The length of the CDR3 is 12 residues.

This clonotype is judged large. CDR3 nucleotide sequence: TGTGCCAGCAGCCCGGTGCGGGGAGTATACGAGCAGTACTTC. Translating gives CASSPVRGVYEQYF. The rearrangement links TRBV14 to TRBJ2-7; maybe TRBD2 (6 bases). The CDR3 is 14 residues long. Germline values: CDR1 SGHDN, CDR2 FVKESK. V was trimmed by 4 bases and J by 4 bases, leaving 14 bases between them. Filled out from reference TRBV14 and TRBJ2-7, the complete variable domain reads EAGVTQFPSHSVIEKGQTVTLRCDPISGHDNLYWYRRVMGKEIKFLLHFVKESKQDESGMPNNRFLAERTGGTYSTLKVQPAELEDSGVYFCASSPVRGVYEQYFGPGTRLTVT.

This clonotype is medium-sized (0.01 to 0.1%) within its sample. The chain uses TRBV19 and TRBJ1-2; D gene uncertain. CDR1 is LNHDA and CDR2 is SQIVND in the germline V gene (reference sequence). Trimming cost V 4 bases and J 0 bases, with 3 bases left between them. The CDR3 consists of 12 residues. The CDR3, as DNA: TGTGCCAGTAGTAACGCTAACTATGGCTACACCTTC. This sequence encodes CASSNANYGYTF.

By share of the sample, this clonotype is medium-sized. The chain recombines TRBV11-2 with TRBJ2-7; 9 nucleotides match TRBD1. Germline V lookup: CDR1 SGHAT, CDR2 FQNNGV. V was pared by 7 bases and J by 6 bases, with 22 bases of the junction left unmatched. This CDR3 has 18 residues. CDR3 in DNA: TGTGCCAGCACCACTGGCGGGACAGGGAAAGCCGTTTCGGGCGAGCAGTACTTC. Residues: CASTTGGTGKAVSGEQYF.

This clonotype is medium-sized by share. The chain couples TRBV20-1 to TRBJ1-5; no reliable D call. The V gene lost 3 bases and the J gene lost 2 bases, with 8 bases spanning the gap. The CDR3 is 13 residues long. CDR1 and CDR2 (germline): DFQATT, SNEGSKA (reference sequence). The chain's CDR3 is CSARYEGNQPQHF. CDR3 nucleotide sequence: TGCAGTGCTAGGTATGAGGGCAATCAGCCCCAGCATTTT.

In its sample, this clonotype is medium-sized. The chain links TRBV27 to TRBJ2-7, with 7 bases matching TRBD1. The CDR3 runs to 12 residues. The J segment lost 5 bases and the V segment lost 5 bases, leaving 3 bases of the junction unmatched. From germline, CDR1 is MNHEY and CDR2 SMNVEV (reference sequence). CDR3 coding DNA: TGTGCCAGCAGTCGACAGGGCCACGAGCAGTACTTC. It encodes CASSRQGHEQYF.

By sample fraction, this clonotype is medium-sized (0.01 to 0.1%). The chain couples TRBV29-1 to TRBJ2-2; D possibly corresponds to TRBD1 (5 bases). CDR1 and CDR2 from the germline V gene are SQVTM and ANQGSEA. The CDR3 loop spans 14 amino acids. Trimming shortened V by 3 bases and J by 1 base, and 9 bases separated the two germline ends. CDR3 residues: CSVEKGVNTGELFF. The CDR3 region has the DNA TGCAGCGTTGAGAAAGGGGTGAACACCGGGGAGCTGTTTTTT.

This clonotype counts as large (0.1 to 1%). V gene TRBV19 combines with J gene TRBJ2-7; TRBD1 matches at 7 bases. V trimming: 5 bases; J trimming: 7 bases; junction bases outside the gene matches: 8. CDR3 length: 13 amino acids. CDR1 is LNHDA, CDR2 SQIVND, per germline (reference sequence). The CDR3, as DNA: TGTGCCAGTAGTTTGGGGACAGCGGTAGAGCAGTACTTC. It specifies CASSLGTAVEQYF.

This clonotype is labeled medium-sized. This rearrangement joins TRBV19 to TRBJ2-7, with D unresolved. The length of the CDR3 is 11 residues. Germline CDR1 reads LNHDA; CDR2 reads SQIVND (reference sequence). Trimming removed 5 bases at V and 0 bases at J, with 2 bases between. CDR3 region: CASSASYEQYF. In nucleotides, the CDR3 is TGTGCCAGTAGTGCCTCCTACGAGCAGTACTTC.

In its sample, this clonotype is large. This chain links TRBV28 with TRBJ2-5; possibly TRBD1 for D (6 bases). Trimming removed 3 bases from V and 2 bases from J, with 16 bases in between. The CDR3 has 16 residues. CDR1 MDHEN and CDR2 SYDVKM come from the germline V gene. The CDR3 bases are TGTGCCAGCAGTTTGCCCGGGACAAGGGATCAAGAGACCCAGTACTTC. Translated, it gives CASSLPGTRDQETQYF.

The table lists this clonotype with a few counts. The CDR3 spells CSVVGGYGYTF. Here the CDR3 DNA reads TGCAGCGTTGTGGGGGGCTATGGCTACACCTTC. The chain carries TRBV29-1 and TRBJ1-2; a weak D match, TRBD1 (5 bases). The ends were cut back, 4 bases at V and 4 bases at J, with 7 bases in the middle. The CDR3 runs 11 residues. Germline assignment: CDR1 SQVTM and CDR2 ANQGSEA.

This clonotype is deemed medium-sized (0.01 to 0.1%). V is TRBV4-1 and J is TRBJ1-4, with a possible D match to TRBD1 (5 bases). In germline, CDR1 is MGHRA, CDR2 YSYEKL. The CDR3 has 13 residues. Trimming shortened V by 7 bases and J by 8 bases, and 14 bases separated the two germline ends. The CDR3 region has the DNA TGCGCCAGCACCCTTGGGGGGGAAGAAAAACTGTTTTTT. Amino acid sequence: CASTLGGEEKLFF.

Sample share makes this clonotype large. As DNA, the CDR3 is TGTGCCAGCAGCTTCCCGCGGACAGGGGGCTTACAGCCCCAGCATTTT. The encoded protein is CASSFPRTGGLQPQHF. The chain recombines TRBV5-6 with TRBJ1-5; 11 nucleotides agree with TRBD1. Germline CDR1 and CDR2: SGHDT and YYEEEE. This CDR3 comprises 16 residues. The V segment lost 2 bases and the J segment 7 bases; nucleotides outside the gene matches: 8.

This clonotype was seen a few times. This chain uses TRBV28 with TRBJ1-1, with TRBD1 as a possible D gene (5 bases). The ends were cut back, 4 bases at V and 8 bases at J, with 23 bases in the middle. This CDR3 spans 16 amino acids. Germline V gives CDR1 MDHEN, CDR2 SYDVKM. CDR3 nucleotide sequence: TGTGCCAGCAGTTCCTCCCCCTACGGGGCCTTTAAGGAAGCTTTCTTT. It translates to CASSSSPYGAFKEAFF.

V usage is TRBV5-5 and J usage is TRBJ1-2; D might be TRBD1 (5 bases). Germline CDR1 and CDR2: SGHKS and YYEKEE (reference sequence). The V gene lost 0 bases and the J gene lost 0 bases, with 18 bases spanning the gap. The CDR3 totals 18 residues. The DNA of the CDR3 is TGTGCCAGCAGCTTGGATTCATTGGCAGGGCATGCTAACTATGGCTACACCTTC. This sequence encodes CASSLDSLAGHANYGYTF.

This clonotype rates as large. CDR3 amino acids: CASSDMDTQYF. CDR3 nucleotide sequence: TGTGCCAGCAGTGATATGGATACGCAGTATTTT. This sequence joins TRBV2 and TRBJ2-3; no reliable D call. The germline CDR1 and CDR2 sequences are SNHLY and FYNNEI. Trimming removed 3 bases from V and 6 bases from J, with 4 bases in between. The CDR3 has 11 amino acids. Supplemented by reference TRBV2 and TRBJ2-3, the full variable domain reads EPEVTQTPSHQVTQMGQEVILRCVPISNHLYFYWYRQILGQKVEFLVSFYNNEISEKSEIFDDQFSVERPDGSNFTLKIRSTKLEDSAMYFCASSDMDTQYFGPGTRLTVL.

In the case of this clonotype: A much larger clonotype is one base distant, so this may be a read error. This likely comes from a read error, as the CDR3 has no conserved phenylalanine or tryptophan at its end. The limits of the CDR3 on the DNA are not certain, so only TCRdb's listed CDR3 is given. The rearrangement uses TRBV14 and TRBJ2-7; the D segment call TRBD1 is taken from the table without a DNA check. The germline V gene encodes CDR1 SGHDN and CDR2 FVKESK. With termini counted, the CDR3 has 13 amino acids. CDR3 region: CASSQSPGGLEYL.

In its sample, this clonotype ranks as medium-sized. The chain is built from TRBV4-1 and TRBJ1-2; D is perhaps TRBD1 (5 bases). The CDR3 length is 14 residues. The germline V gene encodes CDR1 MGHRA and CDR2 YSYEKL. V lost 1 base, J lost 4 bases, and 10 bases lay in between. CDR3 nucleotide sequence: TGCGCCAGCAGCCAAGCAGGGAGTATCTATGGCTACACCTTC. Translating gives CASSQAGSIYGYTF.

This clonotype rates as large (0.1 to 1%). The chain recombines TRBV24-1 with TRBJ2-7; possibly TRBD1 for D (6 bases). The CDR3 is made up of 14 amino acids. Germline V gene data show CDR1 as KGHDR and CDR2 as SFDVKD. The V and J ends lost 4 bases and 2 bases respectively, with 11 bases between them. In nucleotides, the CDR3 is TGTGCCACCAGTGAATGGGACACCCCCTACGAGCAGTACTTC. As protein: CATSEWDTPYEQYF.

Sample share makes this clonotype large. The gene calls are TRBV19 and TRBJ2-7; weak D call: TRBD1 (5 bases). Germline lookup yields CDR1 LNHDA and CDR2 SQIVND (reference sequence). The CDR3 length is 15 residues. V lost 0 bases to trimming and J lost 6 bases, with 15 bases between them. The chain's CDR3 is CASSIDLFDRGEQYF. The DNA of the CDR3 is TGTGCCAGTAGTATAGATCTATTCGACAGAGGCGAGCAGTACTTC.

This clonotype is judged large. This chain connects TRBV28 to TRBJ1-1; D is undetermined. CDR3 length: 13 amino acids. Deletions cut 8 bases from V and 4 bases from J, with 14 bases between. Germline V gives CDR1 MDHEN, CDR2 SYDVKM. The DNA of the CDR3 is TGTGCCAGCGGCAGGAGAGAGCTCACTGAAGCTTTCTTT. This sequence encodes CASGRRELTEAFF.